This T cell receptor beta chain was recovered during a study of graft-versus-host responses after intestinal transplantation. Study summary: The study gave all recipients anti-thymocyte globulin induction, then tacrolimus and steroids for about 3 years.

With respect to this clone: The antigen remains undetermined.

The CDR3 consists of 16 residues. Looked up from germline, CDR1 is KGHSH and CDR2 is LQKENI. With 3 bases removed from V and 4 bases from J, the gap between germline ends came to 15 bases. General observations from the study: Subjects displaying graft-donor T cell macrochimerism possessed elevated graft-versus-host to host-versus-graft clonal ratios inside allografts. Peak circulating GvH clone levels tracked with early post-transplant HvG declines. GvH clones detected in recipient marrow included some appearing first in ileum or blood.

TCRdb keeps only in-frame clones here, not all; method: immunoSEQ multiplex PCR. There are about 120,000 clones in the sample; 90% to 95% occur only once, and over 2.5% lies in the top ten. This clonotype was obtained from a human donor who received an intestinal transplant. This specimen was unstimulated CD8+ T cells sorted from spleen or lymph node cells, taken before intestinal transplant. J is TRBJ1-4 and V is TRBV18; D not certain. The CDR3 nucleotides read TGTGCCAGCTCACCGGGAGGTATAACTCTTAATGAAAAACTGTTTTTT. Translation: CASSPGGITLNEKLFF.